This record concerns one TCR beta chain sequence. Its cognate antigen is unknown. Sorting based on CD45RO/CCR7/CD25/CD127/CD95/CD27 separated CD4+ naive, central memory, regulatory and stem cell-like memory cells. The data were taken from a study of beta chain features in type 1 diabetes. Whole-study results and caveats: In every one of the four CD4+ subsets, TCRB CDR3s were moderately but significantly shorter in Type 1 diabetes patients. Any role of HLA type in TCRB rearrangement remained unresolved here. The study found fewer insertions and more deletions at VDJ junctions in type 1 diabetes patients.

This CDR3 has 14 amino acids. Trimming took off 4 bases at V and 3 bases at J, with 10 bases between the two ends. CDR1 and CDR2 from the germline V gene are MDHEN and SYDVKM. cDNA synthesis used the whole RNA isolate, giving expressed TCRB sequences. Samples of naive, central memory and regulatory T cells yielded a mean of about 3.8 million reads. Produced via immunoSEQ multiplex PCR; TCRdb's table is partial and in-frame only. The sample consists of around 180,000 clones, almost 8% of them appearing once. Material for sequencing was central memory CD4+ T cells from blood. The source is a man younger than 35 with type 1 diabetes. The rearrangement uses TRBV28 and TRBJ1-3; D unresolved. The CDR3 DNA follows: TGTGCCAGCAGTTCGACGGGAGGTGGAAACACCATATATTTT. Amino acids: CASSSTGGGNTIYF.